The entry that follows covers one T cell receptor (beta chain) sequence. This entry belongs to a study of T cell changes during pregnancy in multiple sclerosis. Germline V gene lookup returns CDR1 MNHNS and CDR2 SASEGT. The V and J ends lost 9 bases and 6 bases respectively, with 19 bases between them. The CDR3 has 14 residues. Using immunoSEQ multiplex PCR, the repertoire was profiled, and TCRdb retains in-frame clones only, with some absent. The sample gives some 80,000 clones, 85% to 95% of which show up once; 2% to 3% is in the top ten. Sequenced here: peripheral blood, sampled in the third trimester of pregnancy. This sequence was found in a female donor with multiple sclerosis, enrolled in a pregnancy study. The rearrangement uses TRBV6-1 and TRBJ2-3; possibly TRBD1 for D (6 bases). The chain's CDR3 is CASGTSEAYDTQYF. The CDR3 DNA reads TGTGCCAGTGGGACATCCGAGGCTTACGATACGCAGTATTTT.